This T cell receptor (beta chain) is from a study of neoadjuvant anti-PD-1 for oral cavity cancer. Measured with immunoSEQ multiplex PCR; TCRdb has only the in-frame clones, and not every one. The sample yields 70,000 to 95,000 clones, roughly four fifths seen once. The CDR3 contains 13 residues. CDR1 and CDR2 from the germline V gene are SNHLY and FYNNEI. V was trimmed by 4 bases and J by 0 bases, leaving 6 bases between them. Study conclusions and caveats: PBMC Gini-index clonality exceeded responders' in non-responders post-nivolumab.

On this clone: No antigen is known for it.

Analysis of PBMCs was direct, with no culture step. This material consisted of PBMCs, taken before nivolumab (anti-PD-1) treatment. The chain couples TRBV2 to TRBJ1-1, with no clear D. The sequence came from a person aged 40 to 85 with oral cavity squamous cell carcinoma. DNA of the CDR3: TGTGCCAGCAGTGTAGAGGTGAACACTGAAGCTTTCTTT. Its protein product is CASSVEVNTEAFF.